This T cell receptor (beta chain) emerged from a study of shared clonotypes between healthy human individuals. General study points: Limited genetic and exposure-history diversity came from having few donors. A reduction in generation probabilities was seen for non-shared clonotypes relative to those shared by all four donors.

This clone was seen only once. The antigen remains undetermined. V was pared by 8 bases and J by 1 base, with 8 bases between. The CDR3 contains 11 residues. The germline V gene encodes CDR1 SQVTM and CDR2 ANQGSEA. Libraries were prepared by immunoSEQ multiplex PCR; TCRdb keeps only in-frame clonotypes and omits some of them. The sample records some 1.4 million clones, around 97% being singletons. The receptor comes from a man aged 25 to 40 in good health. Input material: naive CD4+ T cells sorted from blood. Subset reported: CD45RA+ positively selected. The chain joins TRBV29-1 to TRBJ1-2; unclear D gene. Here the CDR3 reads CSSDGNYGYTF. In DNA form, the CDR3 reads TGCAGCTCGGACGGTAACTATGGCTACACCTTC.